Below, 15 T cell receptor beta chains from the same sample are listed, as sequenced in a study of cytomegalovirus exposure and HLA in healthy donors. The PCR had 60 Vbeta and 13 Jbeta primers. Assay used: immunoSEQ multiplex PCR; TCRdb lists only in-frame clones, some missing. This sample carries some 57,000 clones, about 73% of them seen once, and the ten largest clones take less than 20%. The specimen sequenced was PBMCs. These receptors came from a woman in her sixties in good health and CMV-seropositive.

This rearrangement joins TRBV21-1 to TRBJ2-1; the tabulated D call, TRBD1, remains unverified against the DNA. TRBV21-1 represents a pseudogene. The CDR3 is 21 residues long. CDR3 DNA sequence: TGTGCCAGCAGCCTTGGGGGAGGGGACAGGGGTAAAACTTGCTCCTACAATGAGCAGTTCTTC. The encoded protein is CASSLGGGDRGKTCSYNEQFF.

This clone was found a few times. The genes are TRBV18 and TRBJ2-7, with TRBD2 matching 10 bases. This CDR3 contains 16 residues. Trimming cost V 3 bases and J 3 bases; bases outside gene matches: 8. Germline values: CDR1 KGHSH, CDR2 LQKENI. The CDR3 protein is CASSPILAGADYEQYF. CDR3 nucleotide sequence: TGTGCCAGCTCACCGATCCTAGCGGGGGCTGACTACGAGCAGTACTTC.

V gene TRBV4-3 combines with J gene TRBJ2-5; no clear D. Between the trimmed V and J ends, which lost 0 bases and 3 bases, there was a span of 11 bases. CDR1 is LGHNA and CDR2 is YSLEER in the germline V gene. CDR3 size: 15 residues. The CDR3 reads CASSQEPRIKETQYF. The CDR3 region has the DNA TGCGCCAGCAGCCAAGAACCCAGGATTAAAGAGACCCAGTACTTC.

The rearrangement joins TRBV2 to TRBJ1-2; 8 bases map to TRBD1. In germline, CDR1 is SNHLY, CDR2 FYNNEI. J was trimmed by 4 bases and V by 9 bases; bases with no gene match: 22. The CDR3 is 18 amino acids. DNA for the CDR3: TGTGCCAGTAAGGAGGGTGGACAGGGATATGTCAATCCCTATGGCTACACCTTC. Its protein product is CASKEGGQGYVNPYGYTF. Full variable domain (rest looked up from reference TRBV2 and TRBJ1-2): EPEVTQTPSHQVTQMGQEVILRCVPISNHLYFYWYRQILGQKVEFLVSFYNNEISEKSEIFDDQFSVERPDGSNFTLKIRSTKLEDSAMYFCASKEGGQGYVNPYGYTFGSGTRLTVV.

The chain has TRBV5-6 and TRBJ1-6; 7 positions agree with TRBD1. Germline-derived CDR1 and CDR2 are SGHDT and YYEEEE. CDR3 length equals 15 residues. The V gene end was trimmed by 2 bases and the J gene end by 6 bases; junction bases not matched to a gene: 5. The CDR3 loop reads CASSFPTGPNSPLHF. Here the CDR3 DNA reads TGTGCCAGCAGCTTCCCGACAGGGCCTAATTCACCCCTCCACTTT.

The chain employs TRBV4-3 and TRBJ1-3; D uncertain. The V and J ends lost 2 bases and 2 bases respectively, with 7 bases between them. CDR3 size: 14 residues. The germline gives CDR1 LGHNA, CDR2 YSLEER. The CDR3 DNA reads as TGCGCCAGCAGCCAATCGGGGACTGGAAACACCATATATTTT. Its protein product is CASSQSGTGNTIYF.

This clone was recorded only once. V is TRBV5-1 and J is TRBJ2-5; D remains ambiguous. The length of the CDR3 is 15 residues. V was trimmed by 4 bases and J by 0 bases, leaving 13 bases between them. Per germline, CDR1 SGHRS and CDR2 YFSETQ. The CDR3 sequence is CASSLSGVNQETQYF. CDR3 DNA sequence: TGCGCCAGCAGCCTTTCGGGTGTAAACCAAGAGACCCAGTACTTC.

This chain joins TRBV10-3 and TRBJ1-1; TRBD1 might be the D (6 bases). There are 16 residues in the CDR3. Per the germline V gene, CDR1 is ENHRY and CDR2 is SYGVKD. The V and J ends lost 2 bases and 1 base respectively, with 14 bases between them. In DNA, the CDR3 is TGTGCCATCAGTGAGGAAACAGGGATGTGGAACACTGAAGCTTTCTTT. It specifies CAISEETGMWNTEAFF.

In this sample, this clone turned up once. The chain has TRBV30 and TRBJ2-5, with 10 bases fitting TRBD1. CDR3 length equals 14 residues. Trimming took 5 bases from V and 4 from J; bases not matched to a gene: 7. Germline V gives CDR1 GTSNPN, CDR2 SVGIG (reference sequence). CDR3 sequence (DNA): TGTGCCTGGGGGACCGGGACAGGGGTAGAGACCCAGTACTTC. Its protein is CAWGTGTGVETQYF.

The chain combines TRBV6-1 with TRBJ2-2, with D perhaps TRBD2 (6 bases). V was cut by 8 bases and J by 1 base, with 11 bases left in between. The CDR3 is 14 residues long. From germline, CDR1 is MNHNS and CDR2 SASEGT. The CDR3 sequence: CASALGGNTGELFF. The CDR3 DNA is TGTGCCAGCGCGTTGGGGGGGAACACCGGGGAGCTGTTTTTT.

This clone was counted only a few times. The chain uses TRBV6-5 and TRBJ2-7, with D possibly matching TRBD1 (6 bases). Trimming stripped 6 bases from V and 9 bases from J, with 21 bases between. This CDR3 comprises 14 residues. Germline CDR1 reads MNHEY; CDR2 reads SVGAGI. The CDR3 sequence: CASSRDMVSRGQYF. In DNA form, the CDR3 reads TGTGCCAGCAGCAGGGACATGGTTTCAAGAGGGCAGTACTTC.

The chain combines TRBV5-1 with TRBJ2-7, with 12 nucleotides matching TRBD1. V gave up 5 bases and J gave up 7 bases; unmatched junction bases: 4. This CDR3 contains 13 residues. Germline CDR1 is SGHRS and CDR2 is YFSETQ. CDR3 nucleotides: TGCGCCAGCAGGGGACAGGGGGCGGGGGAGCAGTACTTC. Protein: CASRGQGAGEQYF.

The gene calls are TRBV13 and TRBJ2-2; no firm D call. V lost 1 base and J lost 4, with 7 bases in between. There are 14 residues in the CDR3. The germline V gene has CDR1 PRHDT and CDR2 FYEKMQ (reference sequence). The CDR3 protein is CASSLDRSTGELFF. The CDR3 DNA sequence: TGTGCCAGCAGCTTAGATAGGAGCACCGGGGAGCTGTTTTTT.

The rearrangement links TRBV4-3 to TRBJ2-5, with 9 nucleotides matching TRBD1. V lost 4 bases and J lost 5; bases outside the gene matches: 8. The CDR3 length is 15 residues. CDR1 LGHNA and CDR2 YSLEER come from the germline V gene. The chain's CDR3 is CASSLNTGGQETQYF. For the CDR3, the DNA is TGCGCCAGCAGCCTAAATACAGGGGGCCAGGAGACCCAGTACTTC.

This clone rates as large. This chain connects TRBV6-1 to TRBJ1-5; D gene ambiguous. Germline V gene lookup returns CDR1 MNHNS and CDR2 SASEGT. This CDR3 comprises 14 residues. V dropped 3 bases and J dropped 4 bases, with 10 bases sitting between them. The CDR3 spells CASSEAGSNQPQHF. CDR3 bases: TGTGCCAGCAGTGAGGCGGGGTCGAATCAGCCCCAGCATTTT.